The clone carrying this T cell receptor (beta chain) was picked up many times. The antigen remains undetermined. The germline gives CDR1 MNHEY, CDR2 SMNVEV (reference sequence). V lost 4 bases to trimming and J lost 8 bases, with 17 bases between them. CDR3 length: 14 amino acids. This entry comes from a study of glioma-infiltrating T cells. Study conclusions and caveats: Only very few CDR3 sequences appeared in both tissue and blood. Gliomas, especially low-grade, showed above-expected tissue-blood divergence; non-neoplastic patients showed below.

Amplification of TCR alpha and beta CDR3 regions from RNA used iRepertoire nested multiplex PCR. One-step reverse transcription and amplification started from approximately 100-400 ng of tissue mRNA or PBMC total RNA. TCRdb fed the multiplex PCR reads into MiXCR, producing one record per CDR3 protein. The sample contains about 93,000 distinct CDR3 sequences, 35% to 45% of which appear only once. Sequencing was done on a sample of glioma tissue, nonneoplastic brain tissue, or PBMCs (not recorded which). This receptor was taken from a human donor with low-grade glioma or glioblastoma, undergoing nonglioma brain surgery, or in good health (not recorded which). The chain is built from TRBV27 and TRBJ1-2; D unclear. CDR3 residues: CASSSNLLSMGYTF. CDR3 bases: TGTGCCAGCAGTTCCAACCTCTTATCTATGGGCTACACCTTC.